These 3 T cell receptor beta chains originate from one sample sequenced in a study of cytomegalovirus exposure and HLA in healthy donors. The primer mix had 60 Vbeta and 13 Jbeta primers. The data were produced by immunoSEQ multiplex PCR, yet TCRdb's version contains in-frame clones alone and is incomplete. Of about 140,000 clones listed, 80% are singletons. Sequenced material: PBMCs. These receptors all come from a man aged 35-49 years in good health and CMV-seronegative.

The chain combines TRBV7-2 with TRBJ2-7, with D possibly being TRBD1 (6 bases). This CDR3 contains 12 residues. Germline V gives CDR1 SGHTA, CDR2 FQGNSA. V gave up 4 bases and J gave up 9 bases, with 13 bases separating them. CDR3 sequence: CASSSSWDTQYF. The CDR3 bases are TGTGCCAGCAGCTCTAGCTGGGACACGCAGTACTTC.

J is TRBJ2-5 and V is TRBV5-1, with D possibly matching TRBD2 (6 bases). Germline-derived CDR1 and CDR2 are SGHRS and YFSETQ. This CDR3 comprises 14 residues. V shed 4 bases and J shed 3 bases, with 13 bases lying between them. The CDR3 nucleotides are TGCGCCAGCAGCCCAGGGACTTATGAAGAGACCCAGTACTTC. Its translation: CASSPGTYEETQYF.

The chain has TRBV10-2 and TRBJ1-1; a weak D match, TRBD1 (6 bases). CDR1 WSHSY and CDR2 SAAADI come from the germline V gene. The CDR3 has 13 residues. The V end lost 6 bases, the J end lost 0 bases, and 8 bases lay between the germline ends. CDR3 loop: CASRGTLNTEAFF. The CDR3, as DNA: TGCGCCAGCAGAGGGACATTGAACACTGAAGCTTTCTTT.